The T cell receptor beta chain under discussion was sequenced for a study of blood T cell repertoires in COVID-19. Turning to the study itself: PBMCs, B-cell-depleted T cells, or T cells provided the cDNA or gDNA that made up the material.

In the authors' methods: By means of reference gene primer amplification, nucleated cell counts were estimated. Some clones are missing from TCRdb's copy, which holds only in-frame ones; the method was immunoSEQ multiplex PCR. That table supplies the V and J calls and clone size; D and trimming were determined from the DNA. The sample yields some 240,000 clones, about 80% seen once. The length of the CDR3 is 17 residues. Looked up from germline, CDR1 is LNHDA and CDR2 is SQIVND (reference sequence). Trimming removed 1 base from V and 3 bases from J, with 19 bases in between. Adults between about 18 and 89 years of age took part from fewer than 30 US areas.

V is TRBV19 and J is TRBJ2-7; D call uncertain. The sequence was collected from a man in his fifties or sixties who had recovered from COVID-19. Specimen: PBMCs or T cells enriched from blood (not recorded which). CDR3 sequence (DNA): TGTGCCAGTAGTATAGGGGCCCGACACGGAATCGGCTACGAGCAGTACTTC. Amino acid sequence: CASSIGARHGIGYEQYF.